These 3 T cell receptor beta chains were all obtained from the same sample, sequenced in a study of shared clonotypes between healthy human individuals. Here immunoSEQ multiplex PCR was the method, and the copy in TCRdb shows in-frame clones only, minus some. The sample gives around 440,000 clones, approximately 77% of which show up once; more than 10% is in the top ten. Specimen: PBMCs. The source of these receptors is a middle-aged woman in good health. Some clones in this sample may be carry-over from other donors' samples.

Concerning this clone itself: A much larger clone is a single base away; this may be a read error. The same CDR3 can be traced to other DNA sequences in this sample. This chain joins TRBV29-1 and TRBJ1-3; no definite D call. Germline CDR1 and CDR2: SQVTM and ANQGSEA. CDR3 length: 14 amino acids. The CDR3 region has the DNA TGCAGCGTTAATGTTGGGAGGACGGGAAACACCATATACTTT. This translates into CSVNVGRTGNTIYF.

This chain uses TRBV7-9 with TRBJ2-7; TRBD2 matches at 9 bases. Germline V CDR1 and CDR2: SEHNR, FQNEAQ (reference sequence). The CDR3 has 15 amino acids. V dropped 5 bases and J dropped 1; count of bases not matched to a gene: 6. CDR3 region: CASSIPTSGSYEQYF. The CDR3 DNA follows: TGTGCCAGCAGCATCCCGACTAGCGGTTCCTACGAGCAGTACTTC.

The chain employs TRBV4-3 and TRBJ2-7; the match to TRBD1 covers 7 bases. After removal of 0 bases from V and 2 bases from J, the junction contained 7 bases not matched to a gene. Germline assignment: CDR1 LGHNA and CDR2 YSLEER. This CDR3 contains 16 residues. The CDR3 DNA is TGCGCCAGCAGCCAAGATTTGACAGGGCGGACCTACGAGCAGTACTTC. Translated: CASSQDLTGRTYEQYF.